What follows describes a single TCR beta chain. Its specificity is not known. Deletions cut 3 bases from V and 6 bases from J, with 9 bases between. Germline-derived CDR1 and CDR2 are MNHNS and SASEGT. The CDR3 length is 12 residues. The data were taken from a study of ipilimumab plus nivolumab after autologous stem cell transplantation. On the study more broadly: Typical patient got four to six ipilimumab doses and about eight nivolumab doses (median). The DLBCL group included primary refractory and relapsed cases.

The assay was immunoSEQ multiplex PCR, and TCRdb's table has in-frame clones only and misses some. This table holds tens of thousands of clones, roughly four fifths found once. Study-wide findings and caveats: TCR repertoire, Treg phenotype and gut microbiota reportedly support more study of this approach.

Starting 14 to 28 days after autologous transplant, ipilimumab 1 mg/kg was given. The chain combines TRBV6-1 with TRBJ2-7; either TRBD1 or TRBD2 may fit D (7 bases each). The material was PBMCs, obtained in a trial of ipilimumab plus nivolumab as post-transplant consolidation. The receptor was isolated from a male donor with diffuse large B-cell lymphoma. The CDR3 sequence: CASSDRGGEQYF. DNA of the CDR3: TGTGCCAGCAGTGACAGGGGGGGCGAGCAGTACTTC.